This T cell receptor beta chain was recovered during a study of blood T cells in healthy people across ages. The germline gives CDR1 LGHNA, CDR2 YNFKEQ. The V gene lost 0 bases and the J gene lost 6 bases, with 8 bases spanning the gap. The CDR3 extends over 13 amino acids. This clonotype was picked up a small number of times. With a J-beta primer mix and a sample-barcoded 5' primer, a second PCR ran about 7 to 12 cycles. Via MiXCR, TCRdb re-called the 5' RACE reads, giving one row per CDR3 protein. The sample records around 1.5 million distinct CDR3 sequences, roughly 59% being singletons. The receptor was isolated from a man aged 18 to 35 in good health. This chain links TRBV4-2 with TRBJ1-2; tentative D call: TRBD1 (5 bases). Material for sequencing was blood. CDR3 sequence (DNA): TGTGCCAGCAGCCAAGATGCGGGGGATGGCTACACCTTC. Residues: CASSQDAGDGYTF.